This is a list of T cell receptor beta chains from one sample in a study of OX40 agonist ivuxolimab in advanced cancers. Assay used: immunoSEQ multiplex PCR; TCRdb lists only in-frame clones, some missing. Found here are over 60,000 clones, around 94% of them singletons; the top ten hold 15% to 18%. The input for sequencing was CD4+ or CD8+ T cells sorted from blood, taken in a trial of the OX40 agonist ivuxolimab. The receptors were sampled from an adult with an advanced solid tumor such as melanoma, head and neck, liver or kidney cancer. The CDR3 runs from the conserved cysteine through the conserved F or W. The D gene is left open where the match is weak. Where a row states a size, it is once, few, many or the class of an expanded clone; other rows omit it.

>NA|TRBV5-1|TRBJ2-5|NA
TGCGCCAGCAGCTTGTTGGGCCGGGAAGAGACCCAGTACTTC
CASSLLGREETQYF
>TRBD1|TRBV7-8|TRBJ1-2|NA
TGTGCCAGCAGCCTCAGGGGGAACTATGGCTACACCTTC
CASSLRGNYGYTF
>NA|TRBV27|TRBJ1-1|NA
TGTGCCAGCAGTAAGAACCCACTCATGAACACTGAAGCTTTCTTT
CASSKNPLMNTEAFF
>NA|TRBV28|TRBJ2-1|NA
TGTGCCAGCAGTCCTCCGGACGGCGACGACTACAATGAGCAGTTCTTC
CASSPPDGDDYNEQFF
>NA|TRBV7-2|TRBJ1-2|once
TGTGCCAGCAGCTCCGTGGGCAGTTCGGGGTATGGCTACACCTTC
CASSSVGSSGYGYTF
>NA|TRBV4-1|TRBJ1-5|few
TGCGCCAGCAGCCAAGATTTCAGGGTCCATCAGCCCCAGCATTTT
CASSQDFRVHQPQHF
>TRBD1|TRBV23-1|TRBJ1-1|few
TGCGCCAGCAGTCAAACGACAGGGGCAGGAGCTTTCTTT
CASSQTTGAGAFF
>NA|TRBV2|TRBJ2-7|NA
TGTGCCAGCAGTGAGCCCCCCGGCAGCTACGAGCAGTACTTC
CASSEPPGSYEQYF
>TRBD1|TRBV4-3|TRBJ1-2|NA
TGCGCCAGCAGCCAAGATACCTTGACAGCGAGGGGGCTAGGCTACACCTTC
CASSQDTLTARGLGYTF
>NA|TRBV28|TRBJ1-2|NA
TGTGCCAGCGATTCTCTGCGGGCTTATGGCTACACCTTC
CASDSLRAYGYTF
>NA|TRBV4-3|TRBJ1-2|NA
TGCGCCAGCAGCCAAGAAGGGGCCACTAACTATGGCTACACCTTC
CASSQEGATNYGYTF
>TRBD2|TRBV9|TRBJ2-2|NA
TGTGCCAGCAGCGTCTCGGGACTAGCGGGAGAGGCGGGCACCGGGGAGCTGTTTTTT
CASSVSGLAGEAGTGELFF
>TRBD2|TRBV13|TRBJ2-7|NA
TGTGCCAGCAGCTTGACTAGCGGGGCCGCCTACGAGCAGTACTTC
CASSLTSGAAYEQYF
>NA|TRBV4-3|TRBJ1-1|NA
TGCGCCAGCAGCCTTGGACTGAACACTGAAGCTTTCTTT
CASSLGLNTEAFF
>NA|TRBV4-1|TRBJ1-2|NA
TGCGCCAGCAGCCAAGATGTAAGCGGACCGTCGATTTATAACTATGGCTACACCTTC
CASSQDVSGPSIYNYGYTF
>NA|TRBV6-1|TRBJ2-1|NA
TGTGCCAGCAGTGTGTGGAATGAGCAGTTCTTC
CASSVWNEQFF
>NA|TRBV4-1|TRBJ2-7|NA
TGCGCCAGCAGCCAAGTTCTGGCACCTTCCTACGAGCAGTACTTC
CASSQVLAPSYEQYF
>NA|TRBV4-1|TRBJ2-1|NA
TGCGCCAGCAGCCCCTCAGTGGGAGGGGGATACAATGAGCAGTTCTTC
CASSPSVGGGYNEQFF
>NA|TRBV7-7|TRBJ2-1|NA
TGTGCCAGCAGCTTTTCGGGCATGGGGAATGAGCAGTTCTTC
CASSFSGMGNEQFF
>TRBD1|TRBV11-2|TRBJ1-1|NA
TGTGCCAGCAGCTTAAGGGGGACAGATGAAGCTTTCTTT
CASSLRGTDEAFF
>NA|TRBV4-2|TRBJ2-7|NA
TGTGCCAGCAGTCAAGTCCGCTCCTACGAGCAGTACTTC
CASSQVRSYEQYF
>NA|TRBV4-1|TRBJ2-2|once
TGCGCCAGCAGCCCCTTCACCGGGGAGCTGTTTTTT
CASSPFTGELFF
>NA|TRBV7-9|TRBJ2-1|NA
TGTGCCAGCAGCTTAGTTCAGGGCACCTACAATGAGCAGTTCTTC
CASSLVQGTYNEQFF
>TRBD2|TRBV7-2|TRBJ2-3|NA
TGTGCCAGCAGCTACTGGACTAGCGGGACCTCCTATAGCACAGATACGCAGTATTTT
CASSYWTSGTSYSTDTQYF
>NA|TRBV10-3|TRBJ2-7|NA
TGTGCCATCAGAGGGGAGCTCTACGAGCAGTACTTC
CAIRGELYEQYF
>NA|TRBV28|TRBJ2-7|NA
TGTGCCAGCAGTTCCCCCGGGACACCGCCCTACGAGCAGTACTTC
CASSSPGTPPYEQYF
>NA|TRBV9|TRBJ1-1|NA
TGTGCCAGCAGCGTAGATCTCGGAAGGACTGAAGCTTTCTTT
CASSVDLGRTEAFF
>NA|TRBV27|TRBJ2-1|NA
TGTGCCAGCAGTTTGAGGGACTACAATGAGCAGTTCTTC
CASSLRDYNEQFF
>TRBD2|TRBV4-3|TRBJ2-1|NA
TGCGCCAGCAGCCAAGATAGTCTCCTAGCGGGGGGGCCGGGAGAGCAGTTCTTC
CASSQDSLLAGGPGEQFF
>NA|TRBV9|TRBJ2-7|NA
TGTGCCAGCGCTGTGGGGGGACAGACCTACGAGCAGTACTTC
CASAVGGQTYEQYF
>NA|TRBV5-1|TRBJ1-5|NA
TGCGCCAGCAGCCCCCTAGGTGGGGCCAATCAGCCCCAGCATTTT
CASSPLGGANQPQHF
>NA|TRBV27|TRBJ1-2|NA
TGTGCCAGCAGTTTATCCCCGGGGGCAAACTATGGCTACACCTTC
CASSLSPGANYGYTF
>NA|TRBV4-3|TRBJ1-5|NA
TGCGCCAGCAGCCAAGGTCTCAATGGGGGAGGCAATCAGCCCCAGCATTTT
CASSQGLNGGGNQPQHF
>TRBD2|TRBV4-1|TRBJ2-3|NA
TGCGCCAGCAGCCAAGATATCGGTGCTAGCGGGGGGACGCAGTATTTT
CASSQDIGASGGTQYF
>NA|TRBV15|TRBJ2-5|NA
TGTGCCACCAGCAGAGATAAAGGGGGAGTGGAGACCCAGTACTTC
CATSRDKGGVETQYF
>TRBD1|TRBV19|TRBJ2-7|NA
TGTGCCGCCCCGGGACAGGGAGTCTCCGAGCAGTACTTC
CAAPGQGVSEQYF
>TRBD2|TRBV5-1|TRBJ2-1|NA
TGCGCCAGCACCACGGGGGGACTAGAATTAAATGAGCAGTTCTTC
CASTTGGLELNEQFF
>TRBD2|TRBV5-8|TRBJ2-3|NA
TGTGCCAGCAGCTATAGGACTAGCGGCTCCACAGATACGCAGTATTTT
CASSYRTSGSTDTQYF
>NA|TRBV7-6|TRBJ1-2|NA
TGTGCCAGCAGCCCCCACGGCGGCAGGGCAAACTATGGCTACACCTTC
CASSPHGGRANYGYTF
>TRBD1|TRBV12-5|TRBJ2-1|once
TGTGCTAGTGGTTTGGGACACCGGGACAGGGATGGTGAGCAGTTCTTC
CASGLGHRDRDGEQFF
>TRBD2|TRBV4-3|TRBJ2-2|NA
TGCGCCAGCAGCCAAGTATATCCCCTCGCGACTAGCGGGGCCGCCGGGGAGCTGTTTTTT
CASSQVYPLATSGAAGELFF
>NA|TRBV7-9|TRBJ2-3|NA
TGTGCCAGCAGCTCCCCCGCCCCTAGCACAGATACGCAGTATTTT
CASSSPAPSTDTQYF
>NA|TRBV6-5|TRBJ1-2|NA
TGTGCCAGCAGTCCGGACAGAGGGGGCTACACCTTC
CASSPDRGGYTF
>NA|TRBV6-6|TRBJ1-1|NA
TGTGCCAGCAGTTACTCGAAGGGGAACACTGAAGCTTTCTTT
CASSYSKGNTEAFF
>TRBD2|TRBV14|TRBJ2-1|NA
TGTGCCAGCAGCCACAGCGGGAGGGCGGTAGATGAGCAGTTCTTC
CASSHSGRAVDEQFF
>NA|TRBV6-5|TRBJ2-1|NA
TGTGCCAGCAGTCGGACCAGGGAACCCTACAATGAGCAGTTCTTC
CASSRTREPYNEQFF
>TRBD1|TRBV27|TRBJ2-3|NA
TGTGCCAGCAGTCCGACCCCGGACAGGGAAACAGATACGCAGTATTTT
CASSPTPDRETDTQYF
>NA|TRBV28|TRBJ2-2|NA
TGTGCCAGCAGTTTGTCAGGGTCTACCGGGGAGCTGTTTTTT
CASSLSGSTGELFF
>TRBD2|TRBV6-6|TRBJ2-5|NA
TGTGCCTACCGACTAGCGGGGGAAGAGACCCAGTACTTC
CAYRLAGEETQYF
>NA|TRBV27|TRBJ2-1|NA
TGTGCCAGCAGTCCCCTTGTGCGGGGCAGCTCCTACAATGAGCAGTTCTTC
CASSPLVRGSSYNEQFF
>NA|TRBV4-1|TRBJ2-1|NA
TGCGCCAGCAGCCAAGGGCCGGAGGGTCTGCACAATGAGCAGTTCTTC
CASSQGPEGLHNEQFF
>NA|TRBV19|TRBJ1-2|NA
TGTGCCAGTAGTATAGTTGGCGGACACTTGAACTATGGCTACACCTTC
CASSIVGGHLNYGYTF
>NA|TRBV9|TRBJ1-1|NA
TGTGCCGGCAGCGTGGCCGGGGCCTCGGGGACTGAAGCTTTCTTT
CAGSVAGASGTEAFF
>NA|TRBV7-9|TRBJ1-3|once
TGTGCCAGCAGTCCTGGGCCCGGTGGGGGAAACACCATATATTTT
CASSPGPGGGNTIYF
>NA|TRBV7-6|TRBJ2-7|NA
TGTGCCAGCAGCTTAGCGGGAGAGTCCTACGAGCAGTACTTC
CASSLAGESYEQYF
>NA|TRBV5-1|TRBJ1-1|NA
TGCGCCAGCAGTGGCCGCTTGAACACTGAAGCTTTCTTT
CASSGRLNTEAFF
>TRBD2|TRBV5-1|TRBJ2-3|NA
TGCGCCAGCAGCTTGATAGCGGGAGGATTAGATACGCAGTATTTT
CASSLIAGGLDTQYF
>NA|TRBV5-5|TRBJ1-5|once
TGTGCCAGCAGCTTATTAGGAAGCAATCAGCCCCAGCATTTT
CASSLLGSNQPQHF